Below, one T cell receptor (beta chain) is given with its context. V lost 4 bases and J 2 bases, leaving 6 bases between the germline ends. Germline V gives CDR1 MNHEY, CDR2 SMNVEV (reference sequence). The CDR3 is 13 residues long. The entry originates in a study of blood T cell repertoires in COVID-19. Turning to the study itself: The cDNA or gDNA used as material had been derived from T cells, B-cell-depleted T cells, or PBMCs.

Under the authors' procedure: Reference gene primer amplification gave estimated nucleated cell counts. This table comes from immunoSEQ multiplex PCR, and its TCRdb copy is limited to in-frame clones, with some not included. V and J calls and clone size come straight from that table; D and trimming were deduced from the DNA. The sample lists about half a million clones, approximately 83% occurring once. The clonotype originates from a human donor in a cohort sampled during active COVID-19. The chain is built from TRBV27 and TRBJ1-5, with D hard to call. Specimen: peripheral blood. This CDR3 is CASSYRGNQPQHF. The CDR3 coding sequence is TGTGCCAGCAGTTACCGAGGCAATCAGCCCCAGCATTTT.